This T cell receptor (beta chain) was identified during a study of cytomegalovirus exposure and HLA in healthy donors. The CDR3 has 13 residues. Trimming cost V 1 base and J 1 base, with 5 bases left between them. The germline gives CDR1 MGHDK, CDR2 SYGVNS. Both 60 Vbeta primers and 13 Jbeta primers went into the PCR. Profiled with immunoSEQ multiplex PCR; TCRdb holds only in-frame clones, not every one. The table has 100,000 or so clones, roughly three quarters seen once. The chain combines TRBV25-1 with TRBJ2-7, with D unclear. Sequencing used PBMCs. The clonotype originates from a man between 40 and 49 years old in good health and CMV-seronegative. The CDR3 DNA sequence: TGTGCCAGCAGTGAATTAGATTCCTACGAGCAGTACTTC. This encodes CASSELDSYEQYF.